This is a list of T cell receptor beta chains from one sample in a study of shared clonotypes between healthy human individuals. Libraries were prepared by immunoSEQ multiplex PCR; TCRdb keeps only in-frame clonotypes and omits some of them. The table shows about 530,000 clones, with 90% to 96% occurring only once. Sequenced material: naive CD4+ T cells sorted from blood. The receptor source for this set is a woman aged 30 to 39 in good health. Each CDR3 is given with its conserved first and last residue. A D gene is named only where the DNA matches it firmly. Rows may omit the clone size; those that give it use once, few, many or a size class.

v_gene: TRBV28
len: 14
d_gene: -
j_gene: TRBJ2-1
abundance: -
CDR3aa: CASSLHRWYNEQFF
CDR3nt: TGTGCCAGCAGTTTGCACAGGTGGTACAATGAGCAGTTCTTC

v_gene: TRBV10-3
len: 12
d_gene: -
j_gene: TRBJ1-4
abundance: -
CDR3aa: CASKHPNEKLFF
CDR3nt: TGTGCCTCGAAACACCCTAATGAAAAACTGTTTTTT

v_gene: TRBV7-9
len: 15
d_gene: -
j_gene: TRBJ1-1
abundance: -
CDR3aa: CASSSFTRGGTEAFF
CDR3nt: TGTGCCAGCAGCTCATTTACCAGGGGAGGGACTGAAGCTTTCTTT

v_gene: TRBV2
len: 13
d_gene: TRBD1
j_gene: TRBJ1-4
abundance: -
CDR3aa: CASSTGGDEKLFF
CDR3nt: TGTGCCAGCAGCACAGGGGGCGACGAAAAACTGTTTTTT

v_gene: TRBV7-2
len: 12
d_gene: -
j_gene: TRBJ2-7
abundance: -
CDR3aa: CASSTNNYEQYF
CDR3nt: TGTGCCAGCAGCACTAACAACTACGAGCAGTACTTC

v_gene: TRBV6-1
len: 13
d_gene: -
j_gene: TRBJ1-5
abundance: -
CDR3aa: CASSAVSNQPQHF
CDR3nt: TGTGCCAGCTCGGCAGTTAGCAATCAGCCCCAGCATTTT

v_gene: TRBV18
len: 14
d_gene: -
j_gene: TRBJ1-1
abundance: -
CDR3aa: CASSPQENNIEAFF
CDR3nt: TGTGCCAGCTCACCCCAGGAGAATAACATTGAAGCTTTCTTT

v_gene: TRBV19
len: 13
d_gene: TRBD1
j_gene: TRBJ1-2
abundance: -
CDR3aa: CASSSQGSHGYTF
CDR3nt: TGTGCCAGTAGTTCACAGGGGTCCCATGGCTACACCTTC

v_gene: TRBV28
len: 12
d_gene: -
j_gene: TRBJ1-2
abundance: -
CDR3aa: CASMQGRYGYTF
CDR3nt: TGTGCCAGCATGCAGGGCCGGTATGGCTACACCTTC

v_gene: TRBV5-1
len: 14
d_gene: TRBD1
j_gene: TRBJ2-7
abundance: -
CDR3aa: CASSLSGQGFEQYF
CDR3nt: TGCGCCAGCAGCTTATCGGGACAGGGCTTCGAGCAGTACTTC

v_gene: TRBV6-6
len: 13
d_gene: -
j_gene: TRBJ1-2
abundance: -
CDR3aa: CASTGALDYGYTF
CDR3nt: TGTGCCAGCACAGGGGCGTTGGACTATGGCTACACCTTC

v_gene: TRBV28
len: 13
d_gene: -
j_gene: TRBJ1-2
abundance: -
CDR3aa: CASRTRGAGGYTF
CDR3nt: TGTGCCAGCAGAACAAGGGGGGCAGGGGGCTACACCTTC

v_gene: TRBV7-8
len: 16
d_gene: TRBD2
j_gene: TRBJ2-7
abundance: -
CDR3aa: CASSSQGTSGAVEQYF
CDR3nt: TGTGCCAGCAGCTCACAGGGGACTAGCGGGGCCGTGGAGCAGTACTTC

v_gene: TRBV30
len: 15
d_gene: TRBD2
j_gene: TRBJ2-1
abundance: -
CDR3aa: CAWGTGLAAVNEQFF
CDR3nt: TGTGCCTGGGGAACGGGACTAGCGGCGGTCAATGAGCAGTTCTTC

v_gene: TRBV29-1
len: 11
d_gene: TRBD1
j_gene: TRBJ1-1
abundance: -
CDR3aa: CSVDGQGTAFF
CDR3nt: TGCAGCGTAGATGGACAGGGGACAGCTTTCTTT

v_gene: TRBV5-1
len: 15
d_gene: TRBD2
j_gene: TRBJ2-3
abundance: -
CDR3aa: CASSSSSGFTDTQYF
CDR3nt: TGCGCCAGCAGCTCTAGTAGCGGGTTCACAGATACGCAGTATTTT

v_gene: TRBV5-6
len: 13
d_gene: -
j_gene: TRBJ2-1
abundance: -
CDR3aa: CASSFHGGYEQFF
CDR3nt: TGTGCCAGCAGCTTCCATGGAGGTTATGAGCAGTTCTTC

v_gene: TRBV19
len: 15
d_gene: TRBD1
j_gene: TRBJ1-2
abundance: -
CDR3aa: CASSIGQGANYGYTF
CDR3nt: TGTGCCAGTAGTATCGGACAGGGAGCTAACTATGGCTACACCTTC

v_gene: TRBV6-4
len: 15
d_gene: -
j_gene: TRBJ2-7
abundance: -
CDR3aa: CASSDYRGLAYEQYF
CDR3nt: TGTGCCAGCAGTGATTACAGGGGACTTGCCTACGAGCAGTACTTC

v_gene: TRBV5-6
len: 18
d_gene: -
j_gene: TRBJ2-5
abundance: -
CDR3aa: CASFEVGADSRSEETQYF
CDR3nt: TGTGCCAGCTTTGAGGTCGGGGCAGACAGCCGCTCCGAAGAGACCCAGTACTTC

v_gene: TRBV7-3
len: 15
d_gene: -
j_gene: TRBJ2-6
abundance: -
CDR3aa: CASSPRGSGANVLTF
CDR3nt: TGTGCCAGCAGCCCGCGTGGGTCTGGGGCCAACGTCCTGACTTTC

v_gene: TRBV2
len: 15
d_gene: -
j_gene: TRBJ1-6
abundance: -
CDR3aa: CASSEWEPGVSPLHF
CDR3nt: TGTGCCAGCAGTGAGTGGGAGCCTGGGGTTTCACCCCTCCACTTT

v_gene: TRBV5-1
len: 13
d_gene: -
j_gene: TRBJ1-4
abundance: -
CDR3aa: CASSLRQNEKLFF
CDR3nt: TGCGCCAGCAGCTTGAGGCAGAATGAAAAACTGTTTTTT

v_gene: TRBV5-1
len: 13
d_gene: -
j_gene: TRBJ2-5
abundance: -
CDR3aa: CASSFAGTETQYF
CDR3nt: TGCGCCAGCAGTTTTGCGGGTACGGAGACCCAGTACTTC

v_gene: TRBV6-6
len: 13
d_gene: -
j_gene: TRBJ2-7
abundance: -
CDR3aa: CASSYIGGHEQYF
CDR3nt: TGTGCCAGCAGTTACATTGGGGGCCACGAGCAGTACTTC

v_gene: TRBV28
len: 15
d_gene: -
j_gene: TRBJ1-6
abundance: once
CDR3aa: CASSYLPGSNSPLHF
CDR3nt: TGTGCCAGCAGTTACTTACCGGGATCGAATTCACCCCTCCACTTT

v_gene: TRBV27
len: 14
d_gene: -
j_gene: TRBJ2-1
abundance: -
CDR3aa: CASKGETGIHEQFF
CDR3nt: TGTGCCAGCAAAGGGGAAACAGGGATCCATGAGCAGTTCTTC

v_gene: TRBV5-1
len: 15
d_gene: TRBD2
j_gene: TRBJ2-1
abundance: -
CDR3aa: CAGREGLAGGNEQFF
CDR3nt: TGCGCCGGACGAGAGGGACTAGCGGGAGGAAATGAGCAGTTCTTC

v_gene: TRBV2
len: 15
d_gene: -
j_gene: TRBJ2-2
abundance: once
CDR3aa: CASNRLEALTGELFF
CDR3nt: TGTGCCAGCAACCGTCTAGAGGCTCTTACCGGGGAGCTGTTTTTT

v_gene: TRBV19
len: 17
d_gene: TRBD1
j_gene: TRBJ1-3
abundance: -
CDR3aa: CASSPSRSTGTGNTIYF
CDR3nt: TGTGCCAGTAGCCCCTCCCGCTCGACAGGGACTGGAAACACCATATATTTT

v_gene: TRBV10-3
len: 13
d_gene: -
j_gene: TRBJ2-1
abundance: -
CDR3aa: CAIRASADNEQFF
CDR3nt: TGTGCCATCAGGGCTAGCGCAGACAATGAGCAGTTCTTC

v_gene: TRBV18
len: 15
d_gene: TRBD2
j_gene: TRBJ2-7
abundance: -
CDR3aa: CASSPKGLAAYEQYF
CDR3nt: TGTGCCAGCTCACCAAAGGGGCTAGCGGCTTACGAGCAGTACTTC

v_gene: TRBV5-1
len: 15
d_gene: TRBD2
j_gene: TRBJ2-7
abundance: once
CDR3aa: CASSLETSGPSEQYF
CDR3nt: TGCGCCAGCAGCTTGGAGACTAGCGGTCCTTCCGAGCAGTACTTC

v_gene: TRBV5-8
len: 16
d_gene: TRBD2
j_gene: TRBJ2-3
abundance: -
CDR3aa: CASSLAGTSGTDTQYF
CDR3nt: TGTGCCAGCAGCTTGGCCGGGACTAGCGGAACAGATACGCAGTATTTT

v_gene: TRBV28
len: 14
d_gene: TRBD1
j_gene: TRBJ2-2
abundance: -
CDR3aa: CASRRRRGTGELFF
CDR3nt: TGTGCCAGCAGGAGGCGCAGGGGGACCGGGGAGCTGTTTTTT

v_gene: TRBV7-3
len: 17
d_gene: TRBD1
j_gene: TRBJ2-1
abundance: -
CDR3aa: CASSPRDREFSYNEQFF
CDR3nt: TGTGCCAGCAGCCCTAGGGACAGGGAGTTCTCCTACAATGAGCAGTTCTTC

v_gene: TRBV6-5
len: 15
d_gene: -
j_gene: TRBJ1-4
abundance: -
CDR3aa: CASSYSYSSNEKLFF
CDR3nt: TGTGCCAGCAGTTACTCCTACAGCTCTAATGAAAAACTGTTTTTT

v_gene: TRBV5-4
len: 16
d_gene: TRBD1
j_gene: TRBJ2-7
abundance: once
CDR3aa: CASSLSAGTGAYEQYF
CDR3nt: TGTGCCAGCAGCTTGTCGGCGGGGACAGGAGCCTACGAGCAGTACTTC

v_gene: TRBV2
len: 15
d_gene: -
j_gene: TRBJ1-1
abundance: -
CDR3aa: CASNGRTLGPTEAFF
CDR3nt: TGTGCCAGCAACGGAAGAACCCTCGGGCCCACTGAAGCTTTCTTT

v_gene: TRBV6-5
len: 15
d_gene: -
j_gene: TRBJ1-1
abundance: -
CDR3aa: CASSSSAGGVTEAFF
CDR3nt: -

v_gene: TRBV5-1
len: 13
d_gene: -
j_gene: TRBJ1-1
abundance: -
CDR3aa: CASSLQGYTEAFF
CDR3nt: TGCGCCAGCAGCCTCCAGGGTTATACTGAAGCTTTCTTT